The 32 T cell receptor beta chains listed next were all sequenced from one sample in a study of cytomegalovirus exposure and HLA in healthy donors. The PCR employed 60 Vbeta primers together with 13 Jbeta primers. This table comes from immunoSEQ multiplex PCR, and its TCRdb copy is limited to in-frame clones, with some not included. The sample lists approximately 120,000 clones; approximately 79% were seen once. Sequencing input: PBMCs. All receptors come from a man in his thirties or forties in good health and CMV-seronegative.

The chain joins TRBV2 to TRBJ2-3; D unresolved. The germline CDR1 and CDR2 sequences are SNHLY and FYNNEI. The CDR3 runs 14 residues. Trimming pared 2 bases from V and 2 bases from J, leaving 8 bases between. The CDR3 nucleotides are TGTGCCAGCAGTGAACTTTCGGTCACAGATACGCAGTATTTT. Its protein is CASSELSVTDTQYF. Variable domain in full (rest from reference TRBV2 and TRBJ2-3): EPEVTQTPSHQVTQMGQEVILRCVPISNHLYFYWYRQILGQKVEFLVSFYNNEISEKSEIFDDQFSVERPDGSNFTLKIRSTKLEDSAMYFCASSELSVTDTQYFGPGTRLTVL.

V gene TRBV4-2 combines with J gene TRBJ1-3; tentative D call: TRBD1 (5 bases). The CDR3 extends over 15 amino acids. V was pared by 5 bases and J by 2 bases, with 13 bases between. Germline-derived CDR1 and CDR2 are LGHNA and YNFKEQ. The CDR3 DNA sequence: TGTGCCAGCAGCGACCATTGGGGGGCTGGAAACACCATATATTTT. Translated: CASSDHWGAGNTIYF.

CDR3 in amino acids: CASSLGAGMNTEAFF. For the CDR3, the DNA is TGCGCCAGCAGCTTAGGGGCAGGGATGAACACTGAAGCTTTCTTT. The genes are TRBV5-1 and TRBJ1-1, with a tentative D call TRBD1 (5 bases). V was clipped by 2 bases and J by 0 bases, with 11 bases between them. This CDR3 is 15 amino acids long. Germline V gives CDR1 SGHRS, CDR2 YFSETQ. Looking up the rest from reference TRBV5-1 and TRBJ1-1 gives the full variable domain: KAGVTQTPRYLIKTRGQQVTLSCSPISGHRSVSWYQQTPGQGLQFLFEYFSETQRNKGNFPGRFSGRQFSNSRSEMNVSTLELGDSALYLCASSLGAGMNTEAFFGQGTRLTVV.

The CDR3 region is CASSPFGSRGYTF. In DNA form, the CDR3 reads TGTGCCAGCAGCCCCTTCGGGAGTCGTGGCTACACCTTC. This chain connects TRBV9 to TRBJ1-2; D is uncertain. V gave up 4 bases and J gave up 7 bases, with 14 bases separating them. Germline V gives CDR1 SGDLS, CDR2 YYNGEE. CDR3 length equals 13 residues.

The CDR3 nucleotides are TGTGCCAGCAGTGTTACTGAGGAGGCAGATACGCAGTATTTT. It specifies CASSVTEEADTQYF. This chain connects TRBV25-1 to TRBJ2-3; a weak D match, TRBD2 (5 bases). Germline CDR1 reads MGHDK; CDR2 reads SYGVNS. Trimming stripped 4 bases from V and 4 bases from J, with 12 bases between. CDR3 length: 14 amino acids.

The rearrangement links TRBV6-5 to TRBJ2-7, with a tentative D call TRBD1 (6 bases). Germline-derived CDR1 and CDR2 are MNHEY and SVGAGI. Trimming shortened V by 7 bases and J by 0 bases, and 13 bases separated the two germline ends. The CDR3 totals 14 residues. The CDR3 DNA sequence: TGTGCCAGCATCCAACCAGGGGACTCCTACGAGCAGTACTTC. Protein sequence: CASIQPGDSYEQYF.

The chain combines TRBV5-6 with TRBJ2-2, with 8 bases matching TRBD2. Germline CDR1 and CDR2: SGHDT and YYEEEE. V shed 2 bases, J shed 4 bases, and the junction held 4 bases outside the gene matches. This CDR3 spans 15 amino acids. CDR3 protein: CASSFGLAGTGELFF. The CDR3 DNA sequence: TGTGCCAGCAGCTTCGGACTAGCAGGCACCGGGGAGCTGTTTTTT.

V and J are TRBV5-4 and TRBJ2-7; D unclear. The germline CDR1 and CDR2 sequences are SGHNT and YYREEE (reference sequence). Trimming took 0 bases from V and 0 from J, leaving 7 bases between them. CDR3 size: 14 residues. In nucleotides, the CDR3 is TGTGCCAGCAGCTTGGATCTGGCCTCCTACGAGCAGTACTTC. As protein: CASSLDLASYEQYF.

CDR3 amino acids: CASSYGGGVYF. The CDR3 bases are TGTGCCAGCAGTTACGGGGGGGGAGTGTACTTC. The rearrangement uses TRBV6-6 and TRBJ2-7, with 7 bases matching TRBD2. In germline, CDR1 is MNHNY, CDR2 SVGAGI (reference sequence). V lost 2 bases and J lost 12; bases outside the gene matches: 4. The CDR3 has 11 residues.

V gene TRBV19 combines with J gene TRBJ2-7; 8 bases are a match to TRBD2. The CDR3 has 13 residues. V trimming: 8 bases; J trimming: 4 bases; junction bases outside the gene matches: 7. CDR1 is LNHDA, CDR2 SQIVND, per germline (reference sequence). CDR3 loop: CASSTSAGYEQYF. The CDR3, as DNA: TGTGCCAGTTCGACTAGCGCAGGGTACGAGCAGTACTTC.

The J gene is TRBJ1-2, the V gene TRBV5-4; D is unclear. CDR1 is SGHNT and CDR2 is YYREEE in the germline V gene (reference sequence). The V and J ends lost 4 bases and 8 bases respectively, with 15 bases between them. The length of the CDR3 is 13 residues. CDR3 region: CASSQPRLGGYTF. The CDR3 DNA is TGTGCCAGCAGCCAACCCCGGCTCGGGGGCTACACCTTC.

V gene TRBV13 combines with J gene TRBJ2-3; 9 bases map to TRBD2. CDR3 length equals 15 residues. The germline CDR1 and CDR2 sequences are PRHDT and FYEKMQ (reference sequence). V lost 5 bases, J lost 3 bases, and 6 bases stayed unmatched. The CDR3 DNA follows: TGTGCCAGCAGCGAGCGGCGGGGGGGTACAGATACGCAGTATTTT. Protein sequence: CASSERRGGTDTQYF.

The J gene is TRBJ1-5, the V gene TRBV30; D might be TRBD1 (6 bases). The CDR3 has 13 amino acids. Germline V lookup: CDR1 GTSNPN, CDR2 SVGIG (reference sequence). V was cut by 7 bases and J by 7 bases, with 17 bases left in between. CDR3 sequence (DNA): TGTGCCTCGGGGGGGGCGGCTGGACAGCCCCAGCATTTT. Encoded protein: CASGGAAGQPQHF.

In regard to this clone: An end of the junction does not agree with germline; a read error may underlie this. This same CDR3 is encoded by further DNA sequences in the sample. The chain couples TRBV18 to TRBJ1-4; D may be TRBD1 (5 bases). Germline CDR1 is KGHSH and CDR2 is LQKENI. The CDR3 has 14 amino acids. DNA for the CDR3: TGCGCCAGCTCACTGGGGCCAACTAATGAAAAACTGTTTTTT. Its translation: CASSLGPTNEKLFF.

As for this clone: At the DNA level, this CDR3 is encoded by other sequences in the same sample as well. For the CDR3, the DNA is TGTGCCAGCAGTTTGGGGACAGCTACTGAAGCTTTCTTT. It yields the protein CASSLGTATEAFF. The J gene is TRBJ1-1, the V gene TRBV27; 7 bases agree with TRBD1. The germline CDR1 and CDR2 sequences are MNHEY and SMNVEV (reference sequence). V lost 3 bases to trimming and J lost 5 bases; unmatched junction nucleotides: 3. The CDR3 is 13 residues long.

This clone appeared a single time. This chain links TRBV28 with TRBJ2-3; D gene uncertain. The CDR3 extends over 15 amino acids. Germline CDR1 and CDR2: MDHEN and SYDVKM. Trimming cost V 4 bases and J 2 bases, with 13 bases left between them. The CDR3 spells CASSWATKLTDTQYF. CDR3 in DNA: TGTGCCAGCAGTTGGGCTACCAAACTCACAGATACGCAGTATTTT.

About this clone: Other DNA sequences in this sample translate to the same CDR3. J is TRBJ2-5 and V is TRBV2; tentative D call: TRBD2 (5 bases). The CDR3 is 13 residues long. V was clipped by 1 base and J by 5 bases, with 8 bases between them. Germline assignment: CDR1 SNHLY and CDR2 FYNNEI. The CDR3 sequence is CASSEERWETQYF. Here the CDR3 DNA reads TGTGCCAGCAGTGAAGAGCGGTGGGAGACCCAGTACTTC.

The chain carries TRBV5-1 and TRBJ2-3; 15 bases agree with TRBD2. CDR1 is SGHRS, CDR2 YFSETQ, per germline. Trimming took 2 bases from V and 5 from J; bases not matched to a gene: 3. This CDR3 spans 16 amino acids. The CDR3 region is CASSFGLAGGRDTQYF. As DNA, the CDR3 is TGCGCCAGCAGCTTCGGACTAGCGGGGGGGCGAGATACGCAGTATTTT.

The chain combines TRBV6-5 with TRBJ2-7; 7 bases are a match to TRBD2. V lost 3 bases and J lost 0; bases outside the gene matches: 2. The CDR3 consists of 14 residues. Germline CDR1 MNHEY, CDR2 SVGAGI. The DNA for the CDR3 is TGTGCCAGCAGTTATGGCGGGGGCTCCTACGAGCAGTACTTC. This codes for CASSYGGGSYEQYF.

As concerns this clone: The same CDR3 arises from other DNA sequences in this sample as well. This sequence joins TRBV4-1 and TRBJ2-3; possible D gene TRBD1, 6 bases. With 0 bases removed from V and 5 bases from J, the gap between germline ends came to 9 bases. CDR3 size: 14 residues. Germline V gene sequence: CDR1 MGHRA, CDR2 YSYEKL. The CDR3: CASSQEGGGDTQYF. The CDR3 DNA sequence: TGCGCCAGCAGCCAAGAAGGGGGTGGAGATACGCAGTATTTT.

This sequence joins TRBV23-1 and TRBJ2-7; TRBD1 matches at 7 bases. TRBV23-1 is an ORF for which the function is uncertain. CDR3 length: 12 residues. The J segment lost 5 bases and the V segment lost 6 bases, leaving 4 bases of the junction unmatched. For the CDR3, the DNA is TGCGCCAGCAGGACAGGGCGGCACGAGCAGTACTTC. This translates into CASRTGRHEQYF.

This chain connects TRBV28 to TRBJ2-7; D is uncertain. The V end was cut by 6 bases, the J end by 6 bases, with 9 bases between. The CDR3 runs to 11 residues. CDR1 and CDR2 (germline): MDHEN, SYDVKM. Here the CDR3 DNA reads TGTGCCAGCAGCCTAGGTTCCGAGCAGTACTTC. Translated: CASSLGSEQYF. Based on the CDR3 plus reference TRBV28 and TRBJ2-7, the full variable domain is DVKVTQSSRYLVKRTGEKVFLECVQDMDHENMFWYRQDPGLGLRLIYFSYDVKMKEKGDIPEGYSVSREKKERFSLILESASTNQTSMYLCASSLGSEQYFGPGTRLTVT.

The chain links TRBV28 to TRBJ1-2; 7 positions match TRBD1. This CDR3 is 14 amino acids long. The germline V gene encodes CDR1 MDHEN and CDR2 SYDVKM. The V and J ends lost 9 bases and 2 bases, in that order; junction bases with no gene match: 9. The chain's CDR3 is CASTETGTNYGYTF. CDR3 in DNA: TGTGCCAGTACCGAGACAGGGACCAACTATGGCTACACCTTC.

The chain has TRBV30 and TRBJ1-6; D is possibly TRBD1 (5 bases). Between the trimmed V and J ends, which lost 3 bases and 8 bases, there was a span of 17 bases. Germline CDR1 is GTSNPN and CDR2 is SVGIG (reference sequence). This CDR3 has 15 residues. In DNA form, the CDR3 reads TGTGCCTGGAGCGTTGACCCGACCAGGGATTCACCCCTCCACTTT. This encodes CAWSVDPTRDSPLHF.

V usage is TRBV6-5 and J usage is TRBJ1-1; no clear D gene. Looked up from germline, CDR1 is MNHEY and CDR2 is SVGAGI. The V end was cut by 6 bases, the J end by 0 bases, with 5 bases between. This CDR3 has 12 residues. The CDR3 loop reads CASRRLNTEAFF. The DNA of the CDR3 is TGTGCCAGCAGACGGTTGAACACTGAAGCTTTCTTT.

This clone came up once. The chain has TRBV28 and TRBJ1-1; D not resolved. V gave up 1 base and J gave up 7 bases, with 10 bases separating them. CDR3 length: 13 amino acids. CDR1 and CDR2 from the germline V gene are MDHEN and SYDVKM. This chain's CDR3 is CASSLLRLIEAFF. The CDR3 DNA sequence: TGTGCCAGCAGTTTATTGAGGTTGATTGAAGCTTTCTTT. The variable domain in full, with the rest retrieved from reference TRBV28 and TRBJ1-1, is DVKVTQSSRYLVKRTGEKVFLECVQDMDHENMFWYRQDPGLGLRLIYFSYDVKMKEKGDIPEGYSVSREKKERFSLILESASTNQTSMYLCASSLLRLIEAFFGQGTRLTVV.

V gene TRBV4-1 combines with J gene TRBJ2-7, with TRBD1 identical over 10 bases. V lost 0 bases, J lost 6 bases, and 11 bases stayed unmatched. The CDR3 consists of 17 residues. Germline values: CDR1 MGHRA, CDR2 YSYEKL. The CDR3 spells CASSQDRRGTGVFEQYF. The CDR3 DNA reads TGCGCCAGCAGCCAAGATCGTCGGGGGACAGGGGTGTTCGAGCAGTACTTC.

The V and J genes are TRBV5-6 and TRBJ2-1; 8 bases fit TRBD2. The ends lost 4 bases at V and 1 base at J; junction bases unmatched: 4. The CDR3 has 15 residues. Germline CDR1 is SGHDT and CDR2 is YYEEEE. CDR3: CASSPGGGSYNEQFF. DNA for the CDR3: TGTGCCAGCAGCCCCGGGGGGGGATCCTACAATGAGCAGTTCTTC.

The V gene is TRBV13, the J gene TRBJ1-5; weak D call: TRBD1 (5 bases). This CDR3 region has 17 residues. Germline assignment: CDR1 PRHDT and CDR2 FYEKMQ (reference sequence). V was cut by 5 bases and J by 4 bases, with 21 bases left in between. DNA for the CDR3: TGTGCCAGCAGCCAAAAGGCCAATACGGGACTAAATCAGCCCCAGCATTTT. It is translated as CASSQKANTGLNQPQHF.

The chain is built from TRBV28 and TRBJ2-7; the D gene is possibly TRBD2 (5 bases). Germline V lookup: CDR1 MDHEN, CDR2 SYDVKM. Trimming removed 5 bases at V and 2 bases at J, with 10 bases between. This CDR3 spans 13 amino acids. The CDR3 sequence is CASSPGIPYEQYF. The CDR3 bases are TGTGCCAGCAGTCCCGGGATTCCCTACGAGCAGTACTTC.

V usage is TRBV4-1 and J usage is TRBJ1-4; TRBD1 might be the D (5 bases). This CDR3 region has 16 residues. CDR1 MGHRA and CDR2 YSYEKL come from the germline V gene. Trimming pared 0 bases from V and 2 bases from J, leaving 10 bases between. CDR3 residues: CASSQDYRGTNEKLFF. The CDR3 DNA sequence: TGCGCCAGCAGCCAAGATTATCGGGGGACTAATGAAAAACTGTTTTTT.

J is TRBJ1-1 and V is TRBV7-9, with TRBD1 matching 7 bases. The CDR3 consists of 12 residues. V was clipped by 4 bases and J by 10 bases; unmatched bases: 6. Germline assignment: CDR1 SEHNR and CDR2 FQNEAQ (reference sequence). The CDR3 nucleotides are TGTGCCAGCAGCTCCTTACGACAGGGAGCTTTCTTT. Translating it yields CASSSLRQGAFF.